This T cell receptor beta chain is drawn from a study of cytomegalovirus exposure and HLA in healthy donors. Primers: 60 Vbeta forward and 13 Jbeta reverse. The repertoire was sequenced with immunoSEQ multiplex PCR; TCRdb's copy has only in-frame clones and lacks some. The table records around 150,000 clones, roughly three fifths of them present only once. The material sequenced was PBMCs. The clonotype originates from a male donor in good health and CMV-seronegative.

The CDR3 loop is CASSLEGGSSYEQYF. CDR3 sequence (DNA): TGTGCCAGCAGCTTAGAGGGCGGCTCCTCCTACGAGCAGTACTTC. The rearrangement uses TRBV7-3 and TRBJ2-7; maybe TRBD2 (5 bases). The CDR3 runs to 15 residues. V lost 2 bases, J lost 0 bases, and 11 bases lay in between. Germline CDR1 reads SGHTA; CDR2 reads FQGTGA.